This entry features one TCR beta chain sequence. Antigen specificity is unknown. Profiling relied on immunoSEQ multiplex PCR, and the TCRdb table lists in-frame clones only, not all of them. This table has some 1,900,000 clones, about 95% appearing once. Trimming left V 9 bases short and J 6 bases short, with 15 bases between. This CDR3 has 13 residues. Germline CDR1 reads MDHEN; CDR2 reads SYDVKM. CD45RO-negative CD8 cells positively selected for CCR7 made up the naive population, which excluded terminally differentiated effector memory CD45RA+ cells. Within Nashville, Tennessee resided all donors, each a Caucasian adult. The data derive from a study of shared clonotypes between healthy human individuals. Broader study findings: Across four donors, naive CD4 shared 5% to 5.5%, naive CD8 around 3.5%, memory CD4 about 2.4%, memory CD8 0.4% to 0.5%. When compared with the clonotypes that were shared by all four sorted-subset donors, the non-shared clonotypes turned out to have lower generation probabilities.

The sample comprised naive CD8+ T cells sorted from blood. The receptor was isolated from a man aged 18 to 30 in good health. The V call is TRBV28, the J call TRBJ2-1; D is ambiguous. The CDR3 protein is CASTGDVINEQFF. For the CDR3, the DNA is TGTGCCAGTACCGGAGACGTAATCAATGAGCAGTTCTTC.